Each of the 8 T cell receptor beta chains below was sequenced from the same sample in a study of T cell responses to AZD1222 COVID-19 vaccine. The protocol was immunoSEQ multiplex PCR, while the TCRdb copy is restricted to in-frame clones and leaves out a portion. The data show 140,000 to 150,000 clones, with 85% to 95% seen just once and 5.1% held by the top ten. Sequenced here: peripheral blood, sampled on day 0 of AZD1222 vaccination. The receptors were sampled from an adult in good health.

The CDR3 DNA sequence: TGTGCCAGCAGCTTGGGACTAGAGTCCCACGAGCAGTACTTC. It encodes CASSLGLESHEQYF. This rearrangement joins TRBV5-6 to TRBJ2-7; D is possibly TRBD2 (6 bases). CDR1 and CDR2 from the germline V gene are SGHDT and YYEEEE. Trimming stripped 0 bases from V and 5 bases from J, with 12 bases between. The CDR3 totals 14 residues.

This chain uses TRBV10-3 with TRBJ1-1, with D unclear. This CDR3 comprises 15 residues. From germline, CDR1 is ENHRY and CDR2 SYGVKD. V lost 5 bases and J 1 base, leaving 14 bases between the germline ends. CDR3 nucleotide sequence: TGTGCCATCAGTCCTGTCCGTGGCAGGAACACTGAAGCTTTCTTT. Its translation: CAISPVRGRNTEAFF.

The chain joins TRBV6-4 to TRBJ2-3, with TRBD2 as a possible D gene (6 bases). The CDR3 spans 12 residues. CDR1 MRHNA and CDR2 SNTAGT come from the germline V gene. Trimming took 7 bases from V and 5 from J, leaving 10 bases between them. CDR3 in amino acids: CASNNGGDTQYF. The CDR3 DNA sequence: TGTGCCAGCAACAACGGGGGAGATACGCAGTATTTT.

V and J are TRBV6-5 and TRBJ1-2, with TRBD1 matching over 7 bases. The CDR3 contains 13 residues. The V gene's germline CDR1 is MNHEY and CDR2 SVGAGI. Trimming at V came to 5 bases and at J to 4 bases, leaving 4 bases not matched to a gene. The CDR3 region is CASSRDRSYGYTF. CDR3 DNA sequence: TGTGCCAGCAGTAGGGACAGATCCTATGGCTACACCTTC.

The chain couples TRBV19 to TRBJ1-5, with TRBD1 as a possible D gene (5 bases). V was shortened by 5 bases and J by 5 bases, with 10 bases between the two germline ends. The germline CDR1 and CDR2 sequences are LNHDA and SQIVND (reference sequence). The CDR3 length is 13 residues. The CDR3 reads CASSVGTYQPQHF. In nucleotides, the CDR3 is TGTGCCAGTAGTGTTGGGACCTATCAGCCCCAGCATTTT. Complete variable domain (other parts from reference TRBV19 and TRBJ1-5): DGGITQSPKYLFRKEGQNVTLSCEQNLNHDAMYWYRQDPGQGLRLIYYSQIVNDFQKGDIAEGYSVSREKKESFPLTVTSAQKNPTAFYLCASSVGTYQPQHFGDGTRLSIL.

V and J are TRBV27 and TRBJ2-1; perhaps TRBD1 as D (7 bases). CDR1 is MNHEY and CDR2 is SMNVEV in the germline V gene (reference sequence). V lost 4 bases and J lost 9, with 16 bases in between. CDR3 length equals 14 residues. The CDR3 loop is CASSSAGGRGEQFF. CDR3 nucleotide sequence: TGTGCCAGCAGTTCGGCAGGGGGGCGAGGTGAGCAGTTCTTC.

The gene calls are TRBV9 and TRBJ2-3; 10 bases are shared with TRBD2. V dropped 5 bases and J dropped 1; count of bases not matched to a gene: 1. This CDR3 has 14 amino acids. Germline CDR1 is SGDLS and CDR2 is YYNGEE. The chain's CDR3 is CASSGTSGTDTQYF. The CDR3 DNA reads TGTGCCAGCAGTGGGACTAGCGGCACAGATACGCAGTATTTT.

This clone came up once. The rearrangement uses TRBV11-1 and TRBJ2-1; D not resolved. Trimming cost V 5 bases and J 10 bases, with 12 bases left between them. This CDR3 region has 12 residues. Germline values: CDR1 SGHAT, CDR2 FQDESV (reference sequence). The CDR3 reads CASSRPLGEQFF. The CDR3 DNA sequence: TGTGCCAGCAGCAGACCCCTGGGAGAGCAGTTCTTC.